This T cell receptor (beta chain) was found in a study of blood T cell repertoires in COVID-19. Study summary: COVID-19 samples from acute and convalescent phases originated in the United States, Italy and Spain. The cDNA or gDNA used as material had been derived from T cells, B-cell-depleted T cells, or PBMCs.

Original data processing: Nucleated cell number was recorded as an estimate derived from reference gene primer amplification. The method was immunoSEQ multiplex PCR; TCRdb's version includes in-frame clones alone and lacks a portion of them. V and J calls plus clone size are reproduced from that table; the DNA served to infer D and trimming. The data contain approximately 120,000 clones, almost 80% of them seen just once; the ten biggest clones take up 25%. V was clipped by 1 base and J by 7 bases; unmatched bases: 4. The V gene's germline CDR1 is LGHNA and CDR2 YSLEER. The CDR3 has 15 amino acids. The rearrangement uses TRBV4-3 and TRBJ2-5; 12 bases match TRBD2. The sample comprised peripheral blood. This receptor was taken from a human donor in a cohort sampled during active COVID-19. The CDR3 spells CASSQVLLAGGTQYF. In nucleotides, the CDR3 is TGCGCCAGCAGCCAAGTGTTACTAGCGGGAGGGACCCAGTACTTC.